These 26 T cell receptor beta chains came from one sample sequenced in a study of blood T cell repertoires in COVID-19. The repertoire was sequenced with immunoSEQ multiplex PCR; TCRdb's copy has only in-frame clones and lacks some. The table has fewer than 200,000 clones, around four fifths seen once. Sequencing was performed on peripheral blood. The receptors shown here come from an elderly woman with COVID-19, enrolled during active disease.

On this clone: The sample carries other DNA sequences with the same CDR3. The chain employs TRBV3-1 (or the pseudogene TRBV3-2) and TRBJ1-2; D is perhaps TRBD1 (6 bases). The CDR3 is 13 residues long. Trimming took off 4 bases at V and 7 bases at J, with 13 bases between the two ends. Germline V lookup: CDR1 LGHDT, CDR2 YNNKEL (reference sequence). The CDR3 DNA reads as TGTGCCAGCAGCCCAGACAGGAGGTCTGGCTACACCTTC. It is translated as CASSPDRRSGYTF.

This chain connects TRBV5-1 to TRBJ1-6, with 7 bases lining up with TRBD1. With V trimmed by 0 bases and J by 8 bases, 5 bases remained unmatched. Germline CDR1 is SGHRS and CDR2 is YFSETQ. The CDR3 loop spans 15 amino acids. CDR3 residues: CASSLGQGPYSPLHF. The CDR3 DNA sequence: TGCGCCAGCAGCTTGGGACAGGGACCTTATTCACCCCTCCACTTT.

This rearrangement joins TRBV18 to TRBJ1-2; D is undetermined. Trimming took 5 bases from V and 9 from J, leaving 16 bases between them. The CDR3 extends over 13 amino acids. Germline V gives CDR1 KGHSH, CDR2 LQKENI. The DNA of the CDR3 is TGTGCCAGCTCAATCACCTCGCGCCGTAGCTACACCTTC. Translated, it gives CASSITSRRSYTF. Combining the CDR3 with reference TRBV18 and TRBJ1-2 gives the whole variable domain NAGVMQNPRHLVRRRGQEARLRCSPMKGHSHVYWYRQLPEEGLKFMVYLQKENIIDESGMPKERFSAEFPKEGPSILRIQQVVRGDSAAYFCASSITSRRSYTFGSGTRLTVV.

The J gene is TRBJ2-7, the V gene TRBV7-9, with 7 bases lining up with TRBD2. CDR1 is SEHNR, CDR2 FQNEAQ, per germline (reference sequence). This CDR3 comprises 14 residues. J lost 6 bases, V lost 5 bases, and 10 bases had no gene match. In nucleotides, the CDR3 is TGTGCCAGCAGCAAGGGGACTACCCAACGCGAGCAGTACTTC. This gives the protein CASSKGTTQREQYF.

The chain links TRBV27 to TRBJ1-1; D possibly corresponds to TRBD1 (5 bases). This CDR3 comprises 18 residues. Deletions cut 5 bases from V and 4 bases from J, with 26 bases between. In germline, CDR1 is MNHEY, CDR2 SMNVEV (reference sequence). The CDR3 DNA reads TGTGCCAGCAGTGCAAAGGGAGGGCCGGGACGGGCGGGCACTGAAGCTTTCTTT. It codes for CASSAKGGPGRAGTEAFF.

V is TRBV19 and J is TRBJ1-5, with a tentative D call TRBD1 (6 bases). CDR1 is LNHDA, CDR2 SQIVND, per germline (reference sequence). The V gene lost 10 bases and the J gene lost 0 bases, with 16 bases spanning the gap. CDR3 length equals 15 residues. For the CDR3, the DNA is TGTGCCACCCAGCGGACAGCTAATAGCAATCAGCCCCAGCATTTT. Its protein product is CATQRTANSNQPQHF.

This rearrangement joins TRBV5-1 to TRBJ2-1, with D perhaps TRBD2 (5 bases). The germline gives CDR1 SGHRS, CDR2 YFSETQ. There are 15 residues in the CDR3. V was cut by 4 bases and J by 0 bases, with 11 bases left in between. As DNA, the CDR3 is TGCGCCAGCAGCCCCGCTGGGAGCTCCTACAATGAGCAGTTCTTC. Translated: CASSPAGSSYNEQFF. Filled out from reference TRBV5-1 and TRBJ2-1, the complete variable domain reads KAGVTQTPRYLIKTRGQQVTLSCSPISGHRSVSWYQQTPGQGLQFLFEYFSETQRNKGNFPGRFSGRQFSNSRSEMNVSTLELGDSALYLCASSPAGSSYNEQFFGPGTRLTVL.

The rearrangement links TRBV7-3 to TRBJ2-5; possible D gene TRBD1, 6 bases. Trimming took off 4 bases at V and 5 bases at J, with 14 bases between the two ends. This CDR3 is built from 14 residues. The germline gives CDR1 SGHTA, CDR2 FQGTGA. This CDR3 reads CASSSQGGWETQYF. The DNA of the CDR3 is TGTGCCAGCAGCTCACAGGGTGGCTGGGAGACCCAGTACTTC.

This chain connects TRBV7-8 to TRBJ2-1, with D perhaps TRBD1 (6 bases). Germline lookup yields CDR1 SGHVS and CDR2 FQNEAQ. The CDR3 sequence is 13 residues long. V dropped 2 bases and J dropped 9 bases, with 11 bases sitting between them. This CDR3 reads CASSLLGGSEQFF. The CDR3 DNA follows: TGTGCCAGCAGCTTACTTGGGGGCAGTGAGCAGTTCTTC.

J is TRBJ2-2 and V is TRBV18; 7 bases map to TRBD2. The CDR3 covers 17 residues. Trimming took 0 bases from V and 3 from J; bases not matched to a gene: 7. Germline CDR1 is KGHSH and CDR2 is LQKENI. For the CDR3, the DNA is TGTGCCAGCTCACCACCGCCCAGCGGGGTATACACCGGGGAGCTGTTTTTT. Translated: CASSPPPSGVYTGELFF.

The rearrangement joins TRBV19 to TRBJ2-3; D not certain. The CDR3 runs 16 residues. Trimming shortened V by 1 base and J by 0 bases, and 11 bases separated the two germline ends. Germline V CDR1 and CDR2: LNHDA, SQIVND (reference sequence). CDR3 sequence reads: CASSIGSGASTDTQYF. The DNA of the CDR3 is TGTGCCAGTAGTATAGGATCAGGTGCTAGCACAGATACGCAGTATTTT.

The gene calls are TRBV6-1 and TRBJ1-5, with D possibly being TRBD1 (6 bases). The V gene's germline CDR1 is MNHNS and CDR2 SASEGT. V lost 2 bases to trimming and J lost 2 bases, with 10 bases between them. This CDR3 region has 15 residues. CDR3 DNA: TGTGCCAGCAGTGAACGGACAGTAGGCAATCAGCCCCAGCATTTT. Protein sequence: CASSERTVGNQPQHF.

The V and J genes are TRBV5-1 and TRBJ1-4; perhaps TRBD1 as D (6 bases). V was clipped by 4 bases and J by 0 bases, with 13 bases between them. There are 16 residues in the CDR3. The germline gives CDR1 SGHRS, CDR2 YFSETQ. This CDR3 reads CASSLDSSATNEKLFF. The CDR3 DNA follows: TGCGCCAGCAGCCTGGACAGTTCTGCAACTAATGAAAAACTGTTTTTT.

V and J are TRBV9 and TRBJ1-6; the D is unclear. Between the trimmed V and J ends, which lost 1 base and 13 bases, there was a span of 9 bases. This CDR3 contains 12 residues. Germline V gives CDR1 SGDLS, CDR2 YYNGEE. CDR3 bases: TGTGCCAGCAGCGTACCGCCAGGTCCCCTCCACTTT. It translates to CASSVPPGPLHF.

The chain recombines TRBV18 with TRBJ2-7; possible D gene TRBD2, 6 bases. Per germline, CDR1 KGHSH and CDR2 LQKENI. V shed 0 bases and J shed 5 bases, with 17 bases lying between them. This CDR3 contains 16 residues. This CDR3 is CASSPPNSGRRDEQYF. For the CDR3, the DNA is TGTGCCAGCTCACCACCAAACTCGGGGAGGAGAGACGAGCAGTACTTC.

The chain carries TRBV2 and TRBJ1-5; 7 bases are a match to TRBD1. CDR1 SNHLY and CDR2 FYNNEI come from the germline V gene. This CDR3 comprises 13 residues. The junction had 7 bases not matched to a gene; V was cut back by 8 bases and J by 6 bases. As DNA, the CDR3 is TGTGCCAGCGGAGGAGGGGGCGGTCAGCCCCAGCATTTT. Its protein is CASGGGGGQPQHF.

The J gene is TRBJ1-1, the V gene TRBV5-1; the D gene is possibly TRBD1 (6 bases). The germline V gene encodes CDR1 SGHRS and CDR2 YFSETQ. CDR3 length equals 13 residues. Trimming cost V 3 bases and J 2 bases, with 8 bases left between them. As DNA, the CDR3 is TGCGCCAGCAGCTGGACAGTTAACACTGAAGCTTTCTTT. Protein product: CASSWTVNTEAFF.

The chain links TRBV3-1 (or the pseudogene TRBV3-2) to TRBJ2-5, with TRBD2 identical over 9 bases. This CDR3 is built from 13 residues. Trimming cost V 4 bases and J 3 bases; bases outside gene matches: 0. CDR1 is LGHDT and CDR2 is YNNKEL in the germline V gene (reference sequence). This CDR3 is CASSPSGEETQYF. CDR3 DNA sequence: TGTGCCAGCAGCCCTAGCGGGGAAGAGACCCAGTACTTC.

Notes on this clone: The junction and the germline gene differ at one end; a read error may be behind it. J is TRBJ2-3 and V is TRBV7-7; 7 bases fit TRBD2. The CDR3 runs to 15 residues. CDR1 and CDR2 (germline): SSHAT, FNYEAQ (reference sequence). The CDR3 loop is CASSLGTTSTDTQYF. The CDR3 DNA follows: TGTGCTAGCAGCTTAGGGACTACTAGCACAGATACGCAGTATTTT.

The chain is built from TRBV4-2 and TRBJ2-3, with D hard to call. The CDR3 spans 15 residues. V lost 1 base and J 6 bases, leaving 14 bases between the germline ends. The germline gives CDR1 LGHNA, CDR2 YNFKEQ. The CDR3 sequence: CASSQVPSPADTQYF. The CDR3 coding sequence is TGTGCCAGCAGCCAAGTCCCGAGTCCCGCCGATACGCAGTATTTT.

The sample holds one count of this clone. The chain employs TRBV3-1 (or the pseudogene TRBV3-2) and TRBJ1-2, with TRBD1 as a possible D gene (5 bases). V gave up 3 bases and J gave up 8 bases, with 16 bases separating them. Germline values: CDR1 LGHDT, CDR2 YNNKEL (reference sequence). This CDR3 has 14 amino acids. CDR3 loop: CASSHGGTAQGYTF. CDR3 DNA: TGTGCCAGCAGCCATGGCGGGACTGCTCAGGGCTACACCTTC.

The chain is built from TRBV23-1 and TRBJ2-2, with D possibly matching TRBD2 (5 bases). TRBV23-1 is given ORF status, its function remaining uncertain. Trimming removed 6 bases at V and 1 base at J, with 18 bases between. This CDR3 is 17 amino acids long. The CDR3 bases are TGCGCCAGCAGCCCGTGGACGACGGGGTGGAACACCGGGGAGCTGTTTTTT. It translates to CASSPWTTGWNTGELFF.

The chain has TRBV5-1 and TRBJ2-6; a weak D match, TRBD1 (6 bases). The CDR3 is 15 amino acids. CDR1 and CDR2 (germline): SGHRS, YFSETQ. The V and J ends lost 3 bases and 3 bases respectively, with 10 bases between them. CDR3 protein: CASSSQGGGANVLTF. The CDR3 nucleotides are TGCGCCAGCAGCTCACAGGGTGGTGGGGCCAACGTCCTGACTTTC.

This sequence joins TRBV5-1 and TRBJ1-1; perhaps TRBD1 as D (5 bases). CDR1 is SGHRS and CDR2 is YFSETQ in the germline V gene. The CDR3 consists of 13 residues. V gave up 5 bases and J gave up 1 base, with 9 bases separating them. The CDR3 nucleotides are TGCGCCAGCAGATTAACAGGGAACACTGAAGCTTTCTTT. Amino acids: CASRLTGNTEAFF.

The chain has TRBV14 and TRBJ2-2; D gene ambiguous. Trimming cost V 2 bases and J 4 bases, with 8 bases left between them. This CDR3 is 14 amino acids long. Germline loops: CDR1 SGHDN, CDR2 FVKESK. The CDR3 loop is CASSQQVFTGELFF. CDR3 coding DNA: TGTGCCAGCAGCCAACAGGTTTTCACCGGGGAGCTGTTTTTT.

V gene TRBV3-1 (or the pseudogene TRBV3-2) combines with J gene TRBJ2-3; 7 nucleotides agree with TRBD2. V lost 3 bases, J lost 2 bases, and 11 bases stayed unmatched. CDR1 is LGHDT, CDR2 YNNKEL, per germline (reference sequence). The CDR3 has 17 residues. The CDR3 loop is CASSQHPLAALTDTQYF. In DNA form, the CDR3 reads TGTGCCAGCAGCCAGCACCCCCTAGCGGCGCTCACAGATACGCAGTATTTT.